This T cell receptor (beta chain) was found in a study of T cell responses to AZD1222 COVID-19 vaccine. The overall study: The study pooled second doses at about 4 or about 12 weeks. Whole-study findings and limits: Donor demographics were predominantly white British with a female majority; clonal diversity may be underestimated. Reportedly, nearly half the spike-specific TCRs target unmutated variant regions. With dominance at 160-218 and 743-854, vaccine-associated CD4 TCRs spanned spike.

Only in-frame clones appear in the TCRdb table, and some are missing; sequencing was by immunoSEQ multiplex PCR. The top ten clones hold 2.9% of a sample with about 78,000 clones, roughly 80% of them seen once. In this sample, this clone turned up once. Its matching antigen is unknown. CDR3 length: 15 amino acids. V lost 1 base, J lost 8 bases, and 4 bases stayed unmatched. Germline loops: CDR1 LGHNA, CDR2 YSLEER. Sequenced here: peripheral blood, sampled on day 0 of AZD1222 vaccination. This chain joins TRBV4-3 and TRBJ1-6; 8 bases are shared with TRBD1. This TCR came from an adult in good health. The CDR3 protein is CASSQGTGGHSPLHF. CDR3 DNA: TGCGCCAGCAGCCAAGGAACAGGGGGTCATTCACCCCTCCACTTT.